This T cell receptor (beta chain) derives from a study of beta chain features in type 1 diabetes. Whole-study findings and limits: Shorter TCRB CDR3s, moderately but significantly so, marked every one of the four CD4+ subsets in Type 1 diabetes patients.

Points on this clone: Antigen unknown. Other nucleotide sequences from this sample produce the same CDR3.

Germline values: CDR1 GTSNPN, CDR2 SVGIG (reference sequence). The CDR3 totals 11 residues. Trimming left V 5 bases short and J 0 bases short, with 4 bases between. Investigators reverse transcribed all isolated RNA, so they sequenced expressed TCRB transcripts. Generated by immunoSEQ multiplex PCR, the TCRdb table keeps only in-frame clones and is missing some. The repertoire holds about 700,000 clones, with around 15% as singletons. Source material: naive CD4+ T cells from blood. The sequence came from a young man with type 1 diabetes. This rearrangement joins TRBV30 to TRBJ1-1, with D unresolved. This chain's CDR3 is CAWGLNTEAFF. CDR3 bases: TGTGCCTGGGGGTTGAACACTGAAGCTTTCTTT.